This TCR beta chain is drawn from a study of identical twins. CDR1 is SGHRS and CDR2 is YFSETQ in the germline V gene. The CDR3 spans 16 residues. Unmatched junction bases numbered 7, after V lost 4 bases and J lost 4 bases. Study-wide findings and caveats: Compared with models, monozygotic twins showed more out-of-frame TCR alpha sharing. The more abundant beta clonotypes in cord blood had fewer insertions, and memory repertoires did not show this. Analyses of zero insertions could, in part, be confounded by invariant MAIT and iNKT cells.

Template switching added a universal primer site; cDNA carried unique molecular identifiers. TCRdb passed the 5' RACE reads through MiXCR, listing each CDR3 protein once. The sample has hundreds of thousands of distinct CDR3 sequences, 6.1% seen once; the top ten hold 1.5% to 2%. Comments on this clonotype: Its target is unknown.

Material for sequencing was naive T cells sorted from blood. This sequence originates from a man younger than 30 in good health. The chain combines TRBV5-1 with TRBJ2-1; TRBD2 agrees at 11 bases. CDR3 protein: CASSVDSGRGYNEQFF. The CDR3 coding sequence is TGCGCCAGCAGCGTGGATAGCGGGAGGGGGTACAATGAGCAGTTCTTC.